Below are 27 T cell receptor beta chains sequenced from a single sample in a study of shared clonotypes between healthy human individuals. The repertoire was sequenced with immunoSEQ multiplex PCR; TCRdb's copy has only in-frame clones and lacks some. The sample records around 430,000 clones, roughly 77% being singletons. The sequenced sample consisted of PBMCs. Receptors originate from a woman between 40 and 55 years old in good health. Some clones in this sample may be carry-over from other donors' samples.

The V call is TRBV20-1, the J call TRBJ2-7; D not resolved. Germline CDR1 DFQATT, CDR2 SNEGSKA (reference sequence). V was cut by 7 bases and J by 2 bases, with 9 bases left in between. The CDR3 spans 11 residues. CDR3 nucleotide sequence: TGCAGTGTCGCTTTCACCTACGAGCAGTACTTC. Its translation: CSVAFTYEQYF.

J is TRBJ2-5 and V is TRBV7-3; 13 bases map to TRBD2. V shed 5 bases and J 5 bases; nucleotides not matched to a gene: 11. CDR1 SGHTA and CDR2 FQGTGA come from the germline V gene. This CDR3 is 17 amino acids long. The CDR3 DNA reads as TGTGCCAGCAGCCCTCGGACTAGCGGGAGCGGAGGGGAGACCCAGTACTTC. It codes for CASSPRTSGSGGETQYF.

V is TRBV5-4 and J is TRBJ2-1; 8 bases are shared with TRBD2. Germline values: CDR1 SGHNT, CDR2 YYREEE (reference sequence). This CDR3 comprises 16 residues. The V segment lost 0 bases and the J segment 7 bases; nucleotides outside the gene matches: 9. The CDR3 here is CASSLAGAGGLNEQFF. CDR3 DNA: TGTGCCAGCAGCTTGGCAGGGGCGGGAGGTCTGAATGAGCAGTTCTTC.

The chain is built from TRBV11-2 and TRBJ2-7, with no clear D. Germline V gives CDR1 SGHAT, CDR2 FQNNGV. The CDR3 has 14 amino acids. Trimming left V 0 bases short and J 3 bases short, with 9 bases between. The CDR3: CASSLDLADYEQYF. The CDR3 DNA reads TGTGCCAGCAGCTTAGATTTGGCAGACTACGAGCAGTACTTC.

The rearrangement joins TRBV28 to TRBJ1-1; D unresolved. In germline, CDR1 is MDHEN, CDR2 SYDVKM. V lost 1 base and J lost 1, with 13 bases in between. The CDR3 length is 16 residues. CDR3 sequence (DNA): TGTGCCAGCAGTTTATTGGTCCTTCGGGGGAACACTGAAGCTTTCTTT. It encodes CASSLLVLRGNTEAFF. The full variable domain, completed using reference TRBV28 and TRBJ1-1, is DVKVTQSSRYLVKRTGEKVFLECVQDMDHENMFWYRQDPGLGLRLIYFSYDVKMKEKGDIPEGYSVSREKKERFSLILESASTNQTSMYLCASSLLVLRGNTEAFFGQGTRLTVV.

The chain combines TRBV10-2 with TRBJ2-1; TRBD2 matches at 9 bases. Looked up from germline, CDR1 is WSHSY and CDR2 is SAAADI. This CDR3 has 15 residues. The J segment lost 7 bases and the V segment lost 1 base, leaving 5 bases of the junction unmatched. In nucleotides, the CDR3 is TGCGCCAGCAGTGAGTTTAGCGGGAGTGGGAATGAGCAGTTCTTC. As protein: CASSEFSGSGNEQFF.

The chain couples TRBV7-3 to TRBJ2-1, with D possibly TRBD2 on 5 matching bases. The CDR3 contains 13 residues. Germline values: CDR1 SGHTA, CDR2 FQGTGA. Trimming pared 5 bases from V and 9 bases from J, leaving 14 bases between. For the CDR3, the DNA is TGTGCCAGCAGCCTCCGATCCGGGGTTGAGCAGTTCTTC. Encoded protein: CASSLRSGVEQFF.

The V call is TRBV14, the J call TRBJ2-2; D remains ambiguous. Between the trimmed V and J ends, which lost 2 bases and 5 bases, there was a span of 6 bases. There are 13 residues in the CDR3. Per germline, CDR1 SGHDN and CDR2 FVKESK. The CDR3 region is CASSQISTGELFF. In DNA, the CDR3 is TGTGCCAGCAGCCAAATAAGTACCGGGGAGCTGTTTTTT.

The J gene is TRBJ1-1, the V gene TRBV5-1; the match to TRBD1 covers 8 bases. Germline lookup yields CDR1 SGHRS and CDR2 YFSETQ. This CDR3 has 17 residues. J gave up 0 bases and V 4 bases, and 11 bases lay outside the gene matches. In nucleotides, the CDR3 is TGCGCCAGCAGCCCTGGACAGGGCACCAAAATGAACACTGAAGCTTTCTTT. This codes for CASSPGQGTKMNTEAFF. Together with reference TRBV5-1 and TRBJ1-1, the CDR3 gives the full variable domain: KAGVTQTPRYLIKTRGQQVTLSCSPISGHRSVSWYQQTPGQGLQFLFEYFSETQRNKGNFPGRFSGRQFSNSRSEMNVSTLELGDSALYLCASSPGQGTKMNTEAFFGQGTRLTVV.

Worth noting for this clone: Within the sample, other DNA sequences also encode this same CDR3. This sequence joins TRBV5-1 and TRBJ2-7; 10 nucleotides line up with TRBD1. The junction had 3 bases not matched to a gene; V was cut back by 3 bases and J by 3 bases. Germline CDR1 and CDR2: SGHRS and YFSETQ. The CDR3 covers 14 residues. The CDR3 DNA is TGCGCCAGCAGCTCAGGACAGGGGGACTACGAGCAGTACTTC. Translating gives CASSSGQGDYEQYF.

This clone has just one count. The CDR3 DNA sequence: TGCGCCAGCAGCTTGTCAGGTTTTGAGCCCCAGCATTTT. This gives the protein CASSLSGFEPQHF. The chain uses TRBV5-1 and TRBJ1-5; D is uncertain. This CDR3 is built from 13 residues. Germline V gives CDR1 SGHRS, CDR2 YFSETQ. The germline V and J ends were trimmed by 1 base and 8 bases, with 10 bases remaining between them.

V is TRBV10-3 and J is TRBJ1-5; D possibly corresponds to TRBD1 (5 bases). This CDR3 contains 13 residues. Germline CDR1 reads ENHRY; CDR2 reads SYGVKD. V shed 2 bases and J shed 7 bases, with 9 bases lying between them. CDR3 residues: CAISEAGLQPQHF. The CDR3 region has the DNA TGTGCCATCAGTGAGGCAGGGTTGCAGCCCCAGCATTTT.

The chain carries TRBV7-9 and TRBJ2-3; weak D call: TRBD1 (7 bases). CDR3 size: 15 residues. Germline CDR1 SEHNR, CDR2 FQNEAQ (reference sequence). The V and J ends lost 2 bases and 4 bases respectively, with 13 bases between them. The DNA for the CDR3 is TGTGCCAGCAGCTTAACCAGGGGGAGGCCAGATACGCAGTATTTT. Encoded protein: CASSLTRGRPDTQYF.

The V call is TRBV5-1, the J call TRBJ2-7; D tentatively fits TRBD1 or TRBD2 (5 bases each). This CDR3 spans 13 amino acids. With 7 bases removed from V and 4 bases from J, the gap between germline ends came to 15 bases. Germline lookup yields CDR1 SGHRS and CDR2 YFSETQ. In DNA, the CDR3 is TGCGCCAGCGGAACCGGGACCGGATACGAGCAGTACTTC. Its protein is CASGTGTGYEQYF.

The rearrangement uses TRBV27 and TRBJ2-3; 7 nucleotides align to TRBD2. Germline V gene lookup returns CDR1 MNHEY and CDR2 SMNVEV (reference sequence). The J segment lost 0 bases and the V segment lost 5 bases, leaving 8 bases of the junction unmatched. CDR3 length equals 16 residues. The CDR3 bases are TGTGCCAGCAGTCCCTTCCGGGAGGAGAGCACAGATACGCAGTATTTT. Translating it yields CASSPFREESTDTQYF.

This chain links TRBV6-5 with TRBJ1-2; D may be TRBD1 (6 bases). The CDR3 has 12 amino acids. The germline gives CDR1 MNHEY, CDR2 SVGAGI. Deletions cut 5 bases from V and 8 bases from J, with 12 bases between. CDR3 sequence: CASSTGKYGYTF. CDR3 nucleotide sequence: TGTGCCAGCAGTACAGGGAAATACGGCTACACCTTC.

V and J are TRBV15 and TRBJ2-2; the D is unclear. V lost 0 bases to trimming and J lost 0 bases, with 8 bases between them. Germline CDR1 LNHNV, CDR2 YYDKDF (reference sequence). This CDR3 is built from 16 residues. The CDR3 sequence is CATSRDRAANTGELFF. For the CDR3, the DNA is TGTGCCACCAGCAGAGATCGAGCCGCGAACACCGGGGAGCTGTTTTTT. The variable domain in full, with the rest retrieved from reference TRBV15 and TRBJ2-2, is DAMVIQNPRYQVTQFGKPVTLSCSQTLNHNVMYWYQQKSSQAPKLLFHYYDKDFNNEADTPDNFQSRRPNTSFCFLDIRSPGLGDTAMYLCATSRDRAANTGELFFGEGSRLTVL.

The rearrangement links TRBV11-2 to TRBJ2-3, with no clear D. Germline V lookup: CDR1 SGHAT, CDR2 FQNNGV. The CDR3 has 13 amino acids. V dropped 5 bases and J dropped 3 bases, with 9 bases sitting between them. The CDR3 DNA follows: TGTGCCAGCAGCCCTGTTATTACAGATACGCAGTATTTT. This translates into CASSPVITDTQYF.

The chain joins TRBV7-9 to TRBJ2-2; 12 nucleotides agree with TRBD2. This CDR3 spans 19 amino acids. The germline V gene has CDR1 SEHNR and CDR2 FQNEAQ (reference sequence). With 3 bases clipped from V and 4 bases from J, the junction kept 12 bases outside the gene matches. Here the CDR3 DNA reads TGTGCCAGCAGCTTTAGTCCGCTAGCGGGAGGGCCTGGCACCGGGGAGCTGTTTTTT. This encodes CASSFSPLAGGPGTGELFF.

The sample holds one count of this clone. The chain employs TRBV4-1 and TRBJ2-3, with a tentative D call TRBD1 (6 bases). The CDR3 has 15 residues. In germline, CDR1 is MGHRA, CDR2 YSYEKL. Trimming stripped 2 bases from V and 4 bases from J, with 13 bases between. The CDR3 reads CASSQLQGFADTQYF. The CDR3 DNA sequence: TGCGCCAGCAGCCAACTACAGGGTTTCGCAGATACGCAGTATTTT.

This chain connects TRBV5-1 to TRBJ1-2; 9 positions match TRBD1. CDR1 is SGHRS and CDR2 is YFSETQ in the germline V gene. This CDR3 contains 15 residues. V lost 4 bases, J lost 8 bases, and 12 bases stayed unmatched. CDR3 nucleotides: TGCGCCAGCAGCGTTATTCCGGGACAGGGCCTCGGCTACACCTTC. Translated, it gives CASSVIPGQGLGYTF. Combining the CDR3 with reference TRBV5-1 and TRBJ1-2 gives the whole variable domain KAGVTQTPRYLIKTRGQQVTLSCSPISGHRSVSWYQQTPGQGLQFLFEYFSETQRNKGNFPGRFSGRQFSNSRSEMNVSTLELGDSALYLCASSVIPGQGLGYTFGSGTRLTVV.

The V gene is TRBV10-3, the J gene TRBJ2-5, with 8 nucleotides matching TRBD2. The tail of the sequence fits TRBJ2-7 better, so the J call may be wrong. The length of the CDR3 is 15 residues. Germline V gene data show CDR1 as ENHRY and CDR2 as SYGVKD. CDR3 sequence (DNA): TGTGCCATCAGTGATGTCAGCGGGAGTACGTACGAGCAGTACTTC. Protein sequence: CAISDVSGSTYEQYF.

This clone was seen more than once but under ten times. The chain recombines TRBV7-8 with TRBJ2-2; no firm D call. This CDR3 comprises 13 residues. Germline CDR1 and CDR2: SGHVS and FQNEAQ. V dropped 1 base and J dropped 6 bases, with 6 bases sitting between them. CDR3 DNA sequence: TGTGCCAGCAGCTTAGGCCTGGCCGGGGAGCTGTTTTTT. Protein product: CASSLGLAGELFF.

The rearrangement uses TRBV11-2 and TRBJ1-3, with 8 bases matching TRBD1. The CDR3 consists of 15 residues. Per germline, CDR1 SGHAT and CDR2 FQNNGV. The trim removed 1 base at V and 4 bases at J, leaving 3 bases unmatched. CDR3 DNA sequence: TGTGCCAGCAGCTTAGCCAGGGGGCAAGGAAACACCATATATTTT. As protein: CASSLARGQGNTIYF.

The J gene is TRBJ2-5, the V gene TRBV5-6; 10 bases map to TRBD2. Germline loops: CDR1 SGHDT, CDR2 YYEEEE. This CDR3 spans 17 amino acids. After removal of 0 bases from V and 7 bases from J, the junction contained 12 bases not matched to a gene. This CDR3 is CASSLVLAGGTGGTQYF. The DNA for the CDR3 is TGTGCCAGCAGCTTGGTGTTAGCGGGAGGCACGGGTGGGACCCAGTACTTC. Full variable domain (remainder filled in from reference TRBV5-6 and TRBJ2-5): DAGVTQSPTHLIKTRGQQVTLRCSPKSGHDTVSWYQQALGQGPQFIFQYYEEEERQRGNFPDRFSGHQFPNYSSELNVNALLLGDSALYLCASSLVLAGGTGGTQYFGPGTRLLVL.

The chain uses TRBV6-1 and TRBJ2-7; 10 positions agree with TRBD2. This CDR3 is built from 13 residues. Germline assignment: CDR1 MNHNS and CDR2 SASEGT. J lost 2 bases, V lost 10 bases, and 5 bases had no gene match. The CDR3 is CATRLAGTYEQYF. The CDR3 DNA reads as TGTGCCACCAGACTAGCGGGCACCTACGAGCAGTACTTC.

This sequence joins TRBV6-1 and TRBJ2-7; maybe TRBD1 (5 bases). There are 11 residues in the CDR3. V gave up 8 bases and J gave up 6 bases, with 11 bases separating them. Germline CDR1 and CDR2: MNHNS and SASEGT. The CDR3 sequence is CASGAWAEQYF. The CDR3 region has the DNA TGTGCCAGCGGGGCGTGGGCCGAGCAGTACTTC.